The rows below give T cell receptor beta chains drawn from one sample of a study of CD8 T cells in ankylosing spondylitis. TCRdb reprocessed the 5' RACE reads via MiXCR and lists one record per CDR3 protein. The table records tens of thousands of distinct CDR3 sequences, approximately 10% of them present only once. The specimen sequenced was blood, either unsorted or a sorted T cell fraction (not recorded which). The source of these receptors is a male donor with ankylosing spondylitis or in good health (not recorded which). The CDR3 runs from the conserved cysteine through the conserved F or W. A D gene is named only where the DNA matches it firmly. Size is stated for part of the rows, as once, few or many counts, or as a class when the clone is expanded.

clone_size j_call v_call d_call cdr3_nt cdr3_aa
many TRBJ2-2 TRBV5-1 - TGCGCCAGCAGCTTGGGCCGAACAACCGGGGAGCTGTTTTTT CASSLGRTTGELFF
- TRBJ2-7 TRBV12-3/TRBV12-4 - TGTGCCAGCAGCTCAAGGACAGAGGGTATGACCTACGAGCAGTACTTC CASSSRTEGMTYEQYF
few TRBJ2-7 TRBV12-5 - TGTGCTAGTGGTCCACTAAGCTCCTACGAGCAGTACTTC CASGPLSSYEQYF
many TRBJ2-2 TRBV12-3/TRBV12-4 - TGTGCCAGCAGTGCTATCCCAACCGGGGAGCTGTTTTTT CASSAIPTGELFF
many TRBJ2-2 TRBV6-1 - TGTGCCAGCACCTCGGCGGGCAGGGTCCTCACCGGGGAGCTGTTTTTT CASTSAGRVLTGELFF
many TRBJ2-3 TRBV20-1 - TGCAGTGCTAACAGGGAAGATACGCAGTATTTT CSANREDTQYF
few TRBJ1-1 TRBV28 TRBD1 TGTGCCAGCATTAGACAGGGGGCGGACACTGAAGCTTTCTTT CASIRQGADTEAFF
few TRBJ2-1 TRBV29-1 - TGCAGCGTTGAAGGGCAGGGTTTCTCCTACAATGAGCAGTTCTTC CSVEGQGFSYNEQFF
- TRBJ1-2 TRBV12-3/TRBV12-4 TRBD1 TGTGCCAGCAGTTCGGCCCCGACAGGGTGGGGTAACTATGGCTACACCTTC CASSSAPTGWGNYGYTF
many TRBJ2-6 TRBV12-3/TRBV12-4 - TGTGCCAGCAGTTTAGTATGGACCTCTGGGGCCAACGTCCTGACTTTC CASSLVWTSGANVLTF
many TRBJ1-6 TRBV5-1 TRBD1 TGCGCCAGCAGCTCGGGACAGGGAGGCTCACCCCTCCACTTT CASSSGQGGSPLHF
many TRBJ1-1 TRBV5-1 - TGCGCCAGCAGCTTGGATGGTTCAGGCACTGAAGCTTTCTTT CASSLDGSGTEAFF
many TRBJ1-3 TRBV5-1 TRBD1 TGCGCCAGCAGCCCCGGGACAGTGTCTGGAAACACCATATATTTT CASSPGTVSGNTIYF
- TRBJ1-5 TRBV7-2 - TGTGCCAGCAGCCCGACCTGGGTTACTCAGCCCCAGCATTTT CASSPTWVTQPQHF
many TRBJ2-7 TRBV12-3/TRBV12-4 TRBD1 TGTGCCAGCAGGGTTACGGGACAGACCTACGAGCAGTACTTC CASRVTGQTYEQYF
- TRBJ1-5 TRBV2 TRBD1 TGTGCCATCAGTTTAAGGACAGGGCCCCTTGTGGGCAATCAGCCCCAGCATTTT CAISLRTGPLVGNQPQHF
many TRBJ2-5 TRBV5-1 - TGCGCCAGCAGCTTTTCGGACAGATCACAAGAGACCCAGTACTTC CASSFSDRSQETQYF
many TRBJ1-4 TRBV29-1 TRBD1 TGCAGCGTGCAAAATTGGACAGGGAGTAGAAAACTGTTTTTT CSVQNWTGSRKLFF
many TRBJ2-2 TRBV12-3/TRBV12-4 TRBD2 TGTGCCAGCAGTCAGGGACTAGCGGCCGGGGAGCTGTTTTTT CASSQGLAAGELFF
many TRBJ2-7 TRBV20-1 - TGCAGTGCTAGAGAGACGGCATGGGGAGAGTCCTACGAGCAGTACTTC CSARETAWGESYEQYF
few TRBJ2-1 TRBV12-3/TRBV12-4 - TGTGCCAGCAGTTTTGGCGGGAACGAAGTATCCTACAATGAGCAGTTCTTC CASSFGGNEVSYNEQFF
many TRBJ2-7 TRBV5-1 - TGCGCCAGCAGCTTGGAGGTTGGGGACGGAACGACCTACGAGCAGTACTTC CASSLEVGDGTTYEQYF
few TRBJ2-2 TRBV7-7 - TGTGCCAGCAGCTTAGAGAGGACCGGGGAGCTGTTTTTT CASSLERTGELFF
few TRBJ1-2 TRBV12-3/TRBV12-4 - TGTGCCAGCAGTTCCCTTAACTATGGCTACACCTTC CASSSLNYGYTF
many TRBJ1-1 TRBV5-5 - TGTGCCAGCAGCTTCTTGGTGAACACTGAAGCTTTCTTT CASSFLVNTEAFF
many TRBJ1-1 TRBV29-1 - TGCAGCGTTGCTTTGGCGGACACTGAAGCTTTCTTT CSVALADTEAFF
- TRBJ2-1 TRBV2 TRBD1 TGTGCCAGCAGTTGGGACAGCGGAAGGTTCTTC CASSWDSGRFF
many TRBJ2-7 TRBV29-1 TRBD1 TGCAGCGTGCGGACAGGATGGGAGCAGTACTTC CSVRTGWEQYF
many TRBJ2-1 TRBV10-3 TRBD2 TGTGCCATCAGTGAGTCCTGGGGTTTAGCGGGTGGAGACAATGAGCAGTTCTTC CAISESWGLAGGDNEQFF
- TRBJ2-1 TRBV5-1 TRBD2 TGCGCCAGCAGCTTGGCCGGGGGACTAGCCACCCACAATGAGCAGTTCTTC CASSLAGGLATHNEQFF
many TRBJ1-1 TRBV15 - TGTGCCACCAGCAGAGATCGGGTTGGGGAACGGGCTTTCTTT CATSRDRVGERAFF
- TRBJ2-5 TRBV20-1 - TGCAGTGCTAGAGTATCCAGAACCCAAGAGACCCAGTACTTC CSARVSRTQETQYF
many TRBJ2-7 TRBV3-1 - TGTGCCAGCAGCCAGGCGACAGGCCGGAACGAGCAGTACTTC CASSQATGRNEQYF
- TRBJ2-7 TRBV19 - TGTGCCAGTAGTGCCCTAGCTCAGCCCTGGGACGAGCAGTACTTC CASSALAQPWDEQYF
many TRBJ2-7 TRBV13 - TGTGCCAGCAGCTTAGAGGGTGAAGTCAGCGAGCAGTACTTC CASSLEGEVSEQYF
many TRBJ1-2 TRBV5-1 TRBD1 TGCGCCAGCAGCTCGACAGGGGGCTATGGCTACACCTTC CASSSTGGYGYTF
few TRBJ2-7 TRBV12-3/TRBV12-4 - TGTGCCAGCAGTTTAAGTCTCAGGACAGCCTACGAGCAGTACTTC CASSLSLRTAYEQYF
many TRBJ1-5 TRBV7-2 TRBD1 TGTGCCAGCAGCTATTTCGGACAGGGGAGTCAGCCCCAGCATTTT CASSYFGQGSQPQHF
- TRBJ2-1 TRBV7-6 - TGTGCCAGCTCCGCCACTCCGGGACCGTACAATGAGCAGTTCTTC CASSATPGPYNEQFF
few TRBJ1-4 TRBV27 - TGTGCCAGCAGACGAAATTGGGGGCAGGGTAATGAAAAACTGTTTTTT CASRRNWGQGNEKLFF
many TRBJ1-3 TRBV7-6 TRBD1 TGTGCCAGCAGCTTGACAGGGATAGGAAACACCATATATTTT CASSLTGIGNTIYF
- TRBJ2-3 TRBV10-3 - TGTGCCATCAGCAGCACAGATACGCAGTATTTT CAISSTDTQYF